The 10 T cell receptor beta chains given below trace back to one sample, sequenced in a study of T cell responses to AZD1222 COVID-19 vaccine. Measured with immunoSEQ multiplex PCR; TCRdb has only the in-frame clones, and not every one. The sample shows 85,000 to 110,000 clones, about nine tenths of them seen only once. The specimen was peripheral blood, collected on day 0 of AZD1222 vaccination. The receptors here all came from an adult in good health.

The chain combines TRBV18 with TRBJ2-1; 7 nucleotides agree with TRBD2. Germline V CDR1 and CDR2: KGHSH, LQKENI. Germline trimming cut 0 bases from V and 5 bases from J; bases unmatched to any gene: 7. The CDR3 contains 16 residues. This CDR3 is CASSPPLGLVHNEQFF. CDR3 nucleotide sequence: TGTGCCAGCTCACCACCGTTAGGACTAGTTCACAATGAGCAGTTCTTC.

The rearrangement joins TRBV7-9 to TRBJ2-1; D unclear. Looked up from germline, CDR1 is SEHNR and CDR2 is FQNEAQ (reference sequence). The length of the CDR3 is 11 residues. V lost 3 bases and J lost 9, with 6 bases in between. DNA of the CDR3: TGTGCCAGCAGCTTCCAGATTGAGCAGTTCTTC. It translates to CASSFQIEQFF.

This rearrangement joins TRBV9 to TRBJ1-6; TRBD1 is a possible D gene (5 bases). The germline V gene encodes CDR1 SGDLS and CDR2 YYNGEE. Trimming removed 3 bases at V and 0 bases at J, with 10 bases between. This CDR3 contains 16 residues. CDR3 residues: CASSASGSSYNSPLHF. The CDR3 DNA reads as TGTGCCAGCAGCGCATCAGGGAGCTCCTATAATTCACCCCTCCACTTT. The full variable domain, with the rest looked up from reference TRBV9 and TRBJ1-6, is DSGVTQTPKHLITATGQRVTLRCSPRSGDLSVYWYQQSLDQGLQFLIQYYNGEERAKGNILERFSAQQFPDLHSELNLSSLELGDSALYFCASSASGSSYNSPLHFGNGTRLTVT.

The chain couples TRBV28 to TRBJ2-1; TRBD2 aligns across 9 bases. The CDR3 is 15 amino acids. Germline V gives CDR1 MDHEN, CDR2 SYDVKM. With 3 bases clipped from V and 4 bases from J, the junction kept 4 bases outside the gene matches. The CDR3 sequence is CASSFASGIYNEQFF. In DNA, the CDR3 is TGTGCCAGCAGTTTTGCTAGCGGGATTTACAATGAGCAGTTCTTC.

In nucleotides, the CDR3 is TGTGCCAGCAGCTTACAGGGGCGGGGACGGGAAAAACTGTTTTTT. It translates to CASSLQGRGREKLFF. The rearrangement uses TRBV7-9 and TRBJ1-4, with D possibly TRBD1 on 6 matching bases. V lost 2 bases and J lost 8, with 15 bases in between. This CDR3 has 15 amino acids. The germline V gene encodes CDR1 SEHNR and CDR2 FQNEAQ (reference sequence).

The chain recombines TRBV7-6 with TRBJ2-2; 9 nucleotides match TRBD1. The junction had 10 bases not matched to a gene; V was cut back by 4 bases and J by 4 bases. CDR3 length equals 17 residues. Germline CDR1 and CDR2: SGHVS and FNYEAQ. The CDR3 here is CASSSAPGQGITGELFF. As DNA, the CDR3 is TGTGCCAGCAGCTCCGCCCCGGGACAGGGAATCACCGGGGAGCTGTTTTTT.

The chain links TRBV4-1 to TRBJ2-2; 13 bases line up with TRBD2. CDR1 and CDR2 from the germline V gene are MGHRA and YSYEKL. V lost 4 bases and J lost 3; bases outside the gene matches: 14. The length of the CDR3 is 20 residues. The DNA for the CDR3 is TGCGCCAGCAGCCGCGGTGTGTTACTAGCGGGAGGGCCTGACACCGGGGAGCTGTTTTTT. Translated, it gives CASSRGVLLAGGPDTGELFF.

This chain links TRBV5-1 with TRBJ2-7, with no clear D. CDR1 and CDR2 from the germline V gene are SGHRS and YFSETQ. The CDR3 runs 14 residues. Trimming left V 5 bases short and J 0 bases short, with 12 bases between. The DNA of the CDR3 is TGCGCCAGCAGGGTGGCGGTCAGCTCCTACGAGCAGTACTTC. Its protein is CASRVAVSSYEQYF.

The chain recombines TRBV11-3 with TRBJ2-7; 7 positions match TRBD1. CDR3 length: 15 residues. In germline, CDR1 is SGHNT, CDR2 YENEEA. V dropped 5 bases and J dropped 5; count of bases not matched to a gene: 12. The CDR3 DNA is TGTGCCAGCAGCCCGAACAGGGGCGATACCGACGAGCAGTACTTC. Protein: CASSPNRGDTDEQYF. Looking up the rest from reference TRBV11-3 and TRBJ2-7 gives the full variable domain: EAGVVQSPRYKIIEKKQPVAFWCNPISGHNTLYWYLQNLGQGPELLIRYENEEAVDDSQLPKDRFSAERLKGVDSTLKIQPAELGDSAVYLCASSPNRGDTDEQYFGPGTRLTVT.

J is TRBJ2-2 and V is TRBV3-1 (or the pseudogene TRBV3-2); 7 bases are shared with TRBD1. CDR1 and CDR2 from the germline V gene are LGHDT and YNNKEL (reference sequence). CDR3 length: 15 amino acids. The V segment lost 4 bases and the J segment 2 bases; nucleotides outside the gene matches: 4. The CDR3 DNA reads TGTGCCAGCAGCCGGACAGGCCTAAACACCGGGGAGCTGTTTTTT. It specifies CASSRTGLNTGELFF.